This T cell receptor beta chain was observed in a study of PD-1 blockade in classical Hodgkin lymphoma. Whole-study findings and limits: Whereas CD4+ TCR diversity had risen significantly by C4D1, CD8+ TCR diversity had not.

Time point meaning: cycle 4 day 1 (C4D1), after around six weeks of nivolumab. All patients experienced relapse after autologous stem cell transplantation, and brentuximab vedotin exposure was variable. The CDR3 is 16 amino acids. Per the germline V gene, CDR1 is SGHRS and CDR2 is YFSETQ. V was pared by 4 bases and J by 0 bases, with 14 bases between. TCRdb keeps only in-frame clones here, not all; method: immunoSEQ multiplex PCR. The sample yields 100,000 or so clones, about 92% seen once. About this clone: What it binds is unknown.

Here the sequenced sample was peripheral blood mononuclear cells (PBMCs), taken before the fourth cycle of nivolumab. V is TRBV5-1 and J is TRBJ1-3, with D unclear. This TCR was recovered from a human donor with classical Hodgkin lymphoma. CDR3 nucleotides: TGCGCCAGCAGCCTCTTAGGCTGGGGCTCTGGAAACACCATATATTTT. As protein: CASSLLGWGSGNTIYF.